The 24 T cell receptor beta chains listed next were all sequenced from one sample in a study of T-cell reconstitution after alpha-beta-depleted transplantation in children. Unique molecular identifiers were incorporated when the TCRbeta library was constructed. TCRdb itself ran the PCR reads through MiXCR, one entry per CDR3 protein. The table records hundreds of thousands of distinct CDR3 sequences, 8% to 11% of them present only once. The sequenced sample was PBMCs, obtained before TCRalphabeta/CD19-depleted stem cell transplant. Receptors were obtained from a child aged 2-9 years with inherited bone marrow failure, due to receive a stem cell transplant.

This clonotype came up many times. This chain links TRBV20-1 with TRBJ2-5; D is unclear. The germline V gene has CDR1 DFQATT and CDR2 SNEGSKA (reference sequence). Trimming stripped 5 bases from V and 3 bases from J, with 16 bases between. The CDR3 totals 14 residues. The CDR3, as DNA: TGCAGTGCTCGGCGTCTCGCGCGCGAAGAGACCCAGTACTTC. It codes for CSARRLAREETQYF.

V gene TRBV6-5 combines with J gene TRBJ2-1, with 13 positions matching TRBD2. CDR1 MNHEY and CDR2 SVGAGI come from the germline V gene. The J segment lost 9 bases and the V segment lost 5 bases, leaving 4 bases of the junction unmatched. The CDR3 runs to 14 residues. CDR3 nucleotide sequence: TGTGCCAGCAGTACCCGACTAGCGGGAGGTGAGCAGTTCTTC. Its protein product is CASSTRLAGGEQFF.

This clonotype showed up many times. The chain is built from TRBV12-3 or TRBV12-4 and TRBJ1-6, with TRBD1 matching over 7 bases. The CDR3 loop spans 17 amino acids. Unmatched junction bases numbered 11, after V lost 6 bases and J lost 3 bases. In nucleotides, the CDR3 is TGTGCCAGCAGCCAGGGAGGGACAGTGGTCTATAATTCACCCCTCCACTTT. Its translation is CASSQGGTVVYNSPLHF.

There are many counts of this clonotype. The chain recombines TRBV27 with TRBJ2-3; 16 bases line up with TRBD2. J lost 3 bases, V lost 2 bases, and 5 bases had no gene match. CDR1 is MNHEY and CDR2 is SMNVEV in the germline V gene (reference sequence). The CDR3 runs 18 residues. The CDR3 nucleotides are TGTGCCAGCAGTTTAGGGACTAGCGGGAGGGCGGGAACAGATACGCAGTATTTT. Translation: CASSLGTSGRAGTDTQYF.

This clonotype was found many times. The CDR3 DNA is TGTGCCAGCACCTCTCGCTGGCTCAGCGCAGATACGCAGTATTTT. It is translated as CASTSRWLSADTQYF. V gene TRBV12-3 or TRBV12-4 combines with J gene TRBJ2-3; D unclear. With 7 bases removed from V and 4 bases from J, the gap between germline ends came to 18 bases. The CDR3 length is 15 residues.

The rearrangement links TRBV30 to TRBJ1-1, with a weak D call TRBD1 (5 bases). The CDR3 runs to 13 residues. Germline V gene lookup returns CDR1 GTSNPN and CDR2 SVGIG (reference sequence). V was shortened by 7 bases and J by 5 bases, with 17 bases between the two germline ends. The DNA of the CDR3 is TGTGCCTACACCTTGGGACTCGGGACTGAAGCTTTCTTT. Its protein product is CAYTLGLGTEAFF.

This clonotype appeared many times. The V call is TRBV28, the J call TRBJ1-3; D uncertain. The germline V gene has CDR1 MDHEN and CDR2 SYDVKM. V shed 5 bases and J shed 5 bases, with 10 bases lying between them. The CDR3 has 13 amino acids. CDR3 residues: CASSPPDRNTIYF. CDR3 nucleotide sequence: TGTGCCAGCAGTCCTCCCGATAGAAACACCATATATTTT.

This clonotype was counted at least ten times. This rearrangement joins TRBV9 to TRBJ2-1; D is tentatively TRBD1 or TRBD2 (5 bases each). Germline V gene data show CDR1 as SGDLS and CDR2 as YYNGEE. The CDR3 length is 16 residues. The V gene lost 3 bases and the J gene lost 2 bases, with 15 bases spanning the gap. The CDR3 spells CASSEGRSGTYNEQFF. The CDR3 nucleotides are TGTGCCAGCAGCGAGGGGCGGAGCGGAACCTACAATGAGCAGTTCTTC.

This clonotype was recorded a few times. The chain employs TRBV18 and TRBJ2-1; 10 nucleotides line up with TRBD2. Trimming at V came to 2 bases and at J to 7 bases, leaving 8 bases not matched to a gene. The CDR3 totals 16 residues. CDR1 and CDR2 from the germline V gene are KGHSH and LQKENI. This CDR3 is CASSPASGRARNEQFF. The CDR3 DNA is TGTGCCAGCTCACCAGCCAGCGGGAGGGCGAGAAATGAGCAGTTCTTC.

In this sample, this clonotype turned up a few times. This chain uses TRBV6-1 with TRBJ2-2; TRBD1 is a possible D gene (6 bases). Germline V gives CDR1 MNHNS, CDR2 SASEGT. Trimming took 7 bases from V and 6 from J, leaving 15 bases between them. The CDR3 extends over 14 amino acids. In nucleotides, the CDR3 is TGTGCCAGCAACCTACAGGGCTCGGCCGGGGAGCTGTTTTTT. Translating it yields CASNLQGSAGELFF.

The chain links TRBV4-3 to TRBJ1-2; maybe TRBD1 (5 bases). The CDR3 runs to 15 residues. Trimming took off 0 bases at V and 2 bases at J, with 10 bases between the two ends. The germline V gene encodes CDR1 LGHNA and CDR2 YSLEER. The CDR3 here is CASSQEGSGNYGYTF. DNA of the CDR3: TGCGCCAGCAGCCAAGAAGGGTCAGGGAACTATGGCTACACCTTC.

V usage is TRBV4-2 and J usage is TRBJ2-3; TRBD2 is a possible D gene (6 bases). CDR3 size: 16 residues. V lost 0 bases and J 6 bases, leaving 16 bases between the germline ends. Germline CDR1 and CDR2: LGHNA and YNFKEQ. The CDR3 nucleotides read TGTGCCAGCAGCCAAGAAGGGAGACTAGGGGTTGATACGCAGTATTTT. Translating gives CASSQEGRLGVDTQYF.

The J gene is TRBJ2-3, the V gene TRBV20-1; 11 nucleotides match TRBD2. V trimming: 6 bases; J trimming: 2 bases; junction bases outside the gene matches: 10. There are 16 residues in the CDR3. CDR1 and CDR2 (germline): DFQATT, SNEGSKA (reference sequence). The DNA of the CDR3 is TGCAGTGCCCCCCGACTAGCGGGACACAACACAGATACGCAGTATTTT. It encodes CSAPRLAGHNTDTQYF.

This clonotype was counted at least ten times. J is TRBJ1-5 and V is TRBV12-3 or TRBV12-4; D call uncertain. This CDR3 spans 16 amino acids. V was shortened by 0 bases and J by 4 bases, with 13 bases between the two germline ends. The CDR3 spells CASSLALLVENQPQHF. CDR3 coding DNA: TGTGCCAGCAGTTTAGCGCTTCTAGTGGAGAATCAGCCCCAGCATTTT.

In its sample, this clonotype was seen a few times. CDR3 in amino acids: CASSRSGTGLLGANVLTF. As DNA, the CDR3 is TGCGCCAGCAGCCGGTCCGGGACAGGGTTGCTCGGGGCCAACGTCCTGACTTTC. The chain combines TRBV4-3 with TRBJ2-6; 9 positions match TRBD1. The J segment lost 4 bases and the V segment lost 4 bases, leaving 11 bases of the junction unmatched. Germline assignment: CDR1 LGHNA and CDR2 YSLEER. CDR3 length: 18 residues.

The sample holds many counts of this clonotype. A much more abundant neighbour one base away suggests this may be a read error. The chain is built from TRBV5-1 and TRBJ2-7; 7 nucleotides match TRBD2. In germline, CDR1 is SGHRS, CDR2 YFSETQ. This CDR3 is 15 amino acids long. The V and J ends lost 3 bases and 1 base, in that order; junction bases with no gene match: 7. The CDR3, as DNA: TGCGCCAGCAGCTGGTCGGGAGGCCATTCCTACGAGCAGTACTTC. This encodes CASSWSGGHSYEQYF.

This clonotype was counted ten times or more. The rearrangement links TRBV9 to TRBJ2-7; D tentatively reads TRBD1 or TRBD2 (5 bases each). The V and J ends lost 2 bases and 4 bases respectively, with 16 bases between them. This CDR3 region has 15 residues. Germline CDR1 reads SGDLS; CDR2 reads YYNGEE. The CDR3 DNA is TGTGCCAGCAGCGTCTCCGGGGCACTCGAGTACGAGCAGTACTTC. It translates to CASSVSGALEYEQYF.

This clonotype was found many times. V and J are TRBV27 and TRBJ2-7; TRBD1 matches 9 bases. Germline loops: CDR1 MNHEY, CDR2 SMNVEV (reference sequence). The CDR3 spans 14 residues. V was pared by 4 bases and J by 1 base, with 2 bases of the junction left unmatched. The CDR3 loop reads CASSWTGASYEQYF. The CDR3 region has the DNA TGTGCCAGCAGTTGGACAGGGGCGTCCTACGAGCAGTACTTC.

This clonotype was observed at least ten times. V gene TRBV12-3 or TRBV12-4 combines with J gene TRBJ1-5, with D uncertain. V lost 2 bases and J lost 2, with 7 bases in between. The CDR3 is made up of 14 amino acids. The CDR3 DNA follows: TGTGCCAGCAGTTTAATGGCAGGCAATCAGCCCCAGCATTTT. It yields the protein CASSLMAGNQPQHF.

There are many counts of this clonotype. One end of the junction is discordant with germline, which a read error may explain. The chain is built from TRBV6-1 and TRBJ2-7; tentatively, D is TRBD1 (6 bases). Germline V gene sequence: CDR1 MNHNS, CDR2 SASEGT. The CDR3 is made up of 14 amino acids. The CDR3 spells CATSIGRGSYEQYF. The CDR3, as DNA: TGTGCCACCAGTATCGGCAGGGGCTCCTACGAGCAGTACTTC.

This clonotype was seen repeatedly, ten times or more. This sequence joins TRBV20-1 and TRBJ2-5; 13 nucleotides align to TRBD2. The CDR3 contains 15 residues. Trimming took 1 base from V and 5 from J; bases not matched to a gene: 4. From germline, CDR1 is DFQATT and CDR2 SNEGSKA (reference sequence). CDR3: CSARVLAGGQETQYF. Written as DNA, the CDR3 is TGCAGTGCTAGAGTACTAGCGGGAGGGCAGGAGACCCAGTACTTC.

The chain couples TRBV4-2 to TRBJ2-1; 8 nucleotides agree with TRBD2. The trim removed 4 bases at V and 4 bases at J, leaving 9 bases unmatched. This CDR3 spans 16 amino acids. The germline gives CDR1 LGHNA, CDR2 YNFKEQ. The CDR3 is CASSRAAGDGYNEQFF. Here the CDR3 DNA reads TGTGCCAGCAGCCGGGCAGCGGGAGACGGGTACAATGAGCAGTTCTTC.

This clonotype came up many times. This chain links TRBV4-3 with TRBJ2-1, with unresolved D. Per the germline V gene, CDR1 is LGHNA and CDR2 is YSLEER. The CDR3 has 16 amino acids. The germline V and J ends were trimmed by 1 base and 4 bases, with 14 bases remaining between them. CDR3 nucleotides: TGCGCCAGCAGCCAAGTTATCAGCGACCCTTACAATGAGCAGTTCTTC. It yields the protein CASSQVISDPYNEQFF.

This clonotype came up many times. The rearrangement joins TRBV5-4 to TRBJ2-5; D might be TRBD1 or TRBD2, each matching 6 bases. The germline V gene has CDR1 SGHNT and CDR2 YYREEE (reference sequence). Between the trimmed V and J ends, which lost 4 bases and 5 bases, there was a span of 15 bases. The CDR3 runs 14 residues. The DNA of the CDR3 is TGTGCCAGCAGCCCCAAGGGGGGTGTCGAGACCCAGTACTTC. Its protein product is CASSPKGGVETQYF. The whole variable domain, filled in from reference TRBV5-4 and TRBJ2-5, reads ETGVTQSPTHLIKTRGQQVTLRCSSQSGHNTVSWYQQALGQGPQFIFQYYREEENGRGNFPPRFSGLQFPNYSSELNVNALELDDSALYLCASSPKGGVETQYFGPGTRLLVL.